A selection of T cell receptor beta chains follows, all from one sample in a study of blood T cell repertoires in COVID-19. TCRdb's table, derived via immunoSEQ multiplex PCR, lists solely in-frame clones and lacks some. The sample lists a few hundred thousand clones, about 85% occurring once. Sequencing used peripheral blood. Every receptor here comes from a woman at least 80 years old with COVID-19, enrolled during active disease. CDR3s include the opening cysteine and the closing phenylalanine or tryptophan. A D gene is named only where the DNA matches it firmly. Expanded clones are given a class, and other clones once, few, many or no size at all.

.	TRBJ1-2	TRBV5-4	.	CASKGIWGYTF	TGTGCCAGCAAGGGGATCTGGGGCTACACCTTC
.	TRBJ1-6	TRBV19	.	CASSMNRDSNSPLHF	TGTGCCAGTAGTATGAACAGGGATTCTAATTCACCCCTCCACTTT
.	TRBJ2-1	TRBV4-3	TRBD2	CASSQEYGWAGGNEQFF	TGCGCCAGCAGCCAAGAATATGGGTGGGCGGGGGGCAATGAGCAGTTCTTC
.	TRBJ2-2	TRBV19	.	CASSIVGGANTGELFF	TGTGCCAGTAGTATAGTCGGAGGGGCGAACACCGGGGAGCTGTTTTTT
.	TRBJ2-3	TRBV7-2	TRBD2	CATHGGGGYTDTQYF	TGTGCCACGCACGGGGGCGGGGGGTACACAGATACGCAGTATTTT
.	TRBJ1-2	TRBV9	.	CASSVGPGSVYGYTF	TGTGCCAGCAGCGTTGGGCCCGGATCCGTCTATGGCTACACCTTC
.	TRBJ1-2	TRBV6-4	TRBD1	CASSTGQGSGYTF	TGTGCCAGCAGTACTGGACAGGGGTCGGGCTACACCTTC
.	TRBJ1-2	TRBV21-1	.	CASTTGTTRTGIRGGYTF	TGTGCCAGCACGACGGGGACGACCCGGACAGGGATTAGGGGTGGCTACACCTTC
.	TRBJ2-3	TRBV7-6	.	CASSLSGAGTDTQYF	TGTGCCAGCAGCTTAAGTGGGGCCGGAACAGATACGCAGTATTTT
.	TRBJ1-4	TRBV10-1	.	CASSESGGNEKLFF	TGCGCCAGCAGTGAGTCCGGCGGGAATGAAAAACTGTTTTTT
.	TRBJ2-3	TRBV6-1	.	CASSDQGTDTQYF	TGTGCCAGCAGTGACCAGGGGACAGATACGCAGTATTTT
.	TRBJ2-7	TRBV10-3	.	CAISEGQGNYEQYF	TGTGCCATCAGTGAGGGGCAGGGGAACTACGAGCAGTACTTC
.	TRBJ1-6	TRBV11-2	.	CASSPGQRSSPLHF	TGTGCCAGCAGCCCGGGACAAAGATCTTCACCCCTCCACTTT
.	TRBJ2-1	TRBV28	TRBD2	CASSLLAGTHNEQFF	TGTGCCAGCAGTTTACTAGCGGGGACCCACAATGAGCAGTTCTTC
.	TRBJ1-6	TRBV5-4	.	CATAETRDNSPLHF	TGTGCCACAGCAGAGACGAGGGATAATTCACCCCTCCACTTT
once	TRBJ1-3	TRBV27	.	CASSRRLGNTIYF	TGTGCCAGCAGCCGGCGGTTAGGAAACACCATATATTTT
once	TRBJ2-1	TRBV7-2	TRBD2	CASSLGLAGGTEQFF	TGTGCCAGCAGCTTAGGCCTAGCGGGGGGCACTGAGCAGTTCTTC
.	TRBJ1-5	TRBV5-1	.	CASSLVGDSQPQHF	TGCGCCAGCAGCTTGGTGGGAGACTCCCAGCCCCAGCATTTT
.	TRBJ2-1	TRBV30	.	CAWMPGSSYNEQFF	TGTGCCTGGATGCCAGGTAGCTCCTACAATGAGCAGTTCTTC
.	TRBJ1-1	TRBV27	.	CASSLSWSRGNTEAFF	TGTGCCAGCAGTTTATCATGGAGTCGGGGGAACACTGAAGCTTTCTTT
.	TRBJ2-5	TRBV11-2	TRBD1	CASNRGSGAETQYF	TGTGCCAGCAACAGGGGGTCGGGGGCAGAGACCCAGTACTTC
.	TRBJ2-3	TRBV6-6	TRBD2	CASSPPGKRGSTDTQYF	TGTGCCAGCAGTCCCCCGGGGAAGCGGGGGAGCACAGATACGCAGTATTTT
.	TRBJ2-1	TRBV12-3/TRBV12-4	.	CASSEYSPNEQFF	TGTGCCAGCAGTGAGTACAGCCCCAATGAGCAGTTCTTC
.	TRBJ1-4	TRBV7-9	.	CASSPLDRATNEKLFF	TGTGCCAGCAGCCCCTTGGACAGAGCAACTAATGAAAAACTGTTTTTT
.	TRBJ2-7	TRBV6-2/TRBV6-3	TRBD2	CASSYRLAGLSYEQYF	TGTGCCAGCAGTTACAGACTAGCGGGGCTCTCCTACGAGCAGTACTTC
.	TRBJ1-1	TRBV11-1	TRBD1	CASTARTGANTEAFF	TGTGCCAGCACCGCTCGGACAGGGGCCAACACTGAAGCTTTCTTT
.	TRBJ2-7	TRBV9	.	CASSVAPGQDIGEQYF	TGTGCCAGCAGCGTAGCCCCGGGACAAGATATAGGAGAGCAGTACTTC
.	TRBJ2-7	TRBV6-5	TRBD1	CASSRTGSYEQYF	TGTGCCAGCAGCCGGACAGGGTCCTACGAGCAGTACTTC
few	TRBJ1-5	TRBV7-8	.	CASSGPQGQPQHF	TGTGCCAGCAGCGGGCCCCAGGGACAGCCCCAGCATTTT
.	TRBJ1-5	TRBV7-8	TRBD1	CASSLLENRGGQPQHF	TGTGCCAGCAGCTTACTCGAGAACAGGGGAGGTCAGCCCCAGCATTTT
.	TRBJ1-1	TRBV3-1/TRBV3-2	.	CASSQAGAEAFF	TGTGCCAGCAGCCAAGCAGGGGCTGAAGCTTTCTTT
.	TRBJ2-7	TRBV23-1	.	CASSESVGEQYF	TGCGCCAGCAGTGAATCGGTCGGCGAGCAGTACTTC
.	TRBJ2-7	TRBV19	.	CASSKQGRNYEQYF	TGTGCCAGTAGTAAACAGGGTCGGAACTACGAGCAGTACTTC
.	TRBJ1-1	TRBV5-4	TRBD1	CASSLDRGPTEAFF	TGTGCCAGCAGCTTGGACAGGGGGCCCACTGAAGCTTTCTTT
.	TRBJ1-1	TRBV19	.	CASSEVTLSMNTEAFF	TGTGCCAGTAGTGAGGTTACGTTATCAATGAACACTGAAGCTTTCTTT
.	TRBJ2-3	TRBV5-1	TRBD1	CASSLQGGDTQYF	TGCGCCAGCAGCTTACAGGGGGGAGATACGCAGTATTTT
.	TRBJ2-3	TRBV28	.	CASTPPLTDTQYF	TGTGCCAGCACCCCCCCCCTTACAGATACGCAGTATTTT
.	TRBJ1-2	TRBV7-2	TRBD1	CASSRDRSDYGYTF	TGTGCCAGCAGCCGGGACAGGTCAGACTATGGCTACACCTTC
once	TRBJ1-2	TRBV9	.	CASSVGISVNYGYTF	TGTGCCAGCAGCGTAGGAATCAGTGTTAACTATGGCTACACCTTC
.	TRBJ1-6	TRBV27	TRBD1	CASSLTGQGAASYNSPLHF	TGTGCCAGCAGTCTAACGGGACAGGGGGCGGCATCCTATAATTCACCCCTCCACTTT
few	TRBJ2-1	TRBV11-2	.	CASSLDRVEFF	TGTGCCAGCAGCTTAGATCGGGTGGAGTTCTTC
.	TRBJ1-5	TRBV23-1	TRBD1	CASSQWDRAKDQPQHF	TGCGCCAGCAGTCAATGGGACAGGGCGAAGGATCAGCCCCAGCATTTT
.	TRBJ2-2	TRBV7-2	TRBD1	CASSQQGGVTGELFF	TGTGCCAGCAGCCAACAGGGGGGTGTCACCGGGGAGCTGTTTTTT
once	TRBJ2-3	TRBV3-1/TRBV3-2	TRBD2	CASSQTDGGADTQYF	TGTGCCAGCAGCCAAACAGACGGGGGGGCGGATACGCAGTATTTT
.	TRBJ1-3	TRBV9	TRBD1	CASSGSGTGAPGGNTIYF	TGTGCCAGCAGCGGATCCGGGACAGGAGCGCCTGGTGGAAACACCATATATTTT
.	TRBJ1-5	TRBV12-3/TRBV12-4	.	CASSSQSNQPQHF	TGTGCCAGCAGTTCGCAGAGCAATCAGCCCCAGCATTTT
once	TRBJ2-7	TRBV6-5	TRBD1	CASTKTLDRAYEQYF	TGTGCCAGCACTAAAACTTTGGACAGGGCCTACGAGCAGTACTTC
.	TRBJ1-4	TRBV3-1/TRBV3-2	TRBD1	CASSQAPVTGAGEKLFF	TGTGCCAGCAGCCAAGCCCCAGTAACAGGGGCGGGTGAAAAACTGTTTTTT
.	TRBJ1-1	TRBV5-6	.	CASSSGGMGTEAFF	TGTGCCAGCAGCTCGGGGGGCATGGGGACTGAAGCTTTCTTT
.	TRBJ1-1	TRBV5-1	.	CASTLGGGNTEAFF	TGCGCCAGCACCCTAGGGGGGGGGAACACTGAAGCTTTCTTT
.	TRBJ2-2	TRBV3-1/TRBV3-2	.	CASSQAGGGELFF	TGTGCCAGCAGCCAGGCTGGTGGCGGGGAGCTGTTTTTT